Included here is one T cell receptor (beta chain) sequence, with context. Its antigen remains unidentified. The germline V gene encodes CDR1 MGHRA and CDR2 YSYEKL. CDR3 size: 14 residues. This entry comes from a study of blood T cells in healthy people across ages. A J-beta primer mix and a sample-barcoded 5' primer were used in a second PCR of about 7 to 12 cycles. There were at least 2.5 million CDR3-containing paired-end reads obtained from each sample. Each CDR3 protein is one row after TCRdb ran MiXCR on the 5' RACE reads. The sample lists 800,000 or so distinct CDR3 sequences, 20% to 30% occurring once. PBMCs, at least 6.5 million per sample, were isolated. Study-level findings and limits: Donors of long life had a larger count of naive CD4+ cells and greater diversity than aged donors.

These records were also assigned to another study, of T cells of mothers and their children.

This chain joins TRBV4-1 and TRBJ2-1; the match to TRBD1 covers 7 bases. The J call may be mistaken, given a closer DNA end match to TRBJ2-5. The TCR sequence derives from a boy aged 5-17 years in good health. Sequences were obtained from blood. The CDR3 sequence is CASSQTGLLETQYF. CDR3 DNA: TGCGCCAGCAGCCAGACAGGGTTATTGGAGACCCAGTACTTC.